This TCR beta chain was sequenced in a study of shared clonotypes between healthy human individuals. Produced via immunoSEQ multiplex PCR; TCRdb's table is partial and in-frame only. The sample includes roughly 2.2 million clones, 80% to 95% seen only once; the top ten take around 0.4%. CDR3 size: 15 residues. Trimming stripped 2 bases from V and 8 bases from J, with 13 bases between. The germline V gene encodes CDR1 SNHLY and CDR2 FYNNEI. V gene TRBV2 combines with J gene TRBJ1-6; maybe TRBD1 (6 bases). The sequenced sample consisted of naive CD4+ T cells from PBMCs. Subset meaning: CD45RA+ positively selected. The receptor was isolated from a young man in good health. Some clones in this sample may be carry-over from other donors' samples. This CDR3 is CASSERQGRDSPLHF. The CDR3 DNA is TGTGCCAGCAGTGAACGTCAGGGGCGCGATTCACCCCTCCACTTT.